This T cell receptor beta chain was identified in a study of CD8 T cells in Susac syndrome. Study background: When blood was drawn, the patients with Susac syndrome were therapy-naive, on corticosteroids, or on intravenous immunoglobulin alone.

Germline values: CDR1 MNHEY, CDR2 SMNVEV (reference sequence). The CDR3 runs 15 residues. Trimming cost V 2 bases and J 0 bases, with 5 bases left between them. It was with random hexamers that roughly 0.45 to 1 ug RNA was reverse transcribed. Across 54 Vbeta and 13 Jbeta, TCR beta CDR3 was amplified with immunoSEQ multiplex PCR. TCRdb reanalysed the immunoSEQ multiplex PCR reads using MiXCR and keeps one entry per CDR3 protein. The repertoire includes approximately 94,000 distinct CDR3 sequences, approximately 95% of them detected once, and less than 0.35% sits in the top ten. Sequencing of TCR beta, carried out with a high-throughput approach, was applied to CD8+ and CD4+ T cells from the blood.

The rearrangement uses TRBV27 and TRBJ2-6; D remains unclear. The sequence came from a human donor with Susac syndrome. The specimen sequenced was CD8+ T cells from PBMCs. This chain's CDR3 is CASSLLVSGANVLTF. The CDR3 nucleotides are TGTGCCAGCAGTTTACTGGTCTCTGGGGCCAACGTCCTGACTTTC.